Each of the 23 T cell receptor beta chains below was sequenced from the same sample in a study of chemoradiotherapy in HPV16-positive cancers. Data came from immunoSEQ multiplex PCR; TCRdb stores just in-frame clones and leaves some out. Of about 68,000 clones in the sample, about 88% were seen once. Sequenced here: blood, sampled from a patient who underwent chemoradiotherapy. All receptors derive from a human donor with HPV-associated anogenital cancer.

V gene TRBV19 combines with J gene TRBJ2-1; 9 bases fit TRBD2. The trim removed 6 bases at V and 7 bases at J, leaving 13 bases unmatched. The germline V gene encodes CDR1 LNHDA and CDR2 SQIVND (reference sequence). The CDR3 consists of 16 residues. In nucleotides, the CDR3 is TGTGCCAGTAGCCTCATATCAGCGGGAGGTATGAATGAGCAGTTCTTC. Amino acids: CASSLISAGGMNEQFF.

V usage is TRBV5-8 and J usage is TRBJ2-1; no clear D gene. Germline CDR1 reads SGHTS; CDR2 reads YDEGEE. CDR3 size: 17 residues. V was shortened by 1 base and J by 3 bases, with 17 bases between the two germline ends. CDR3 residues: CASSLMSGEPFYNEQFF. CDR3 DNA: TGTGCCAGCAGCTTGATGTCGGGCGAACCGTTCTACAATGAGCAGTTCTTC.

The rearrangement joins TRBV7-9 to TRBJ2-7, with D perhaps matching TRBD1 (6 bases). Looked up from germline, CDR1 is SEHNR and CDR2 is FQNEAQ (reference sequence). The CDR3 loop spans 13 amino acids. V lost 4 bases to trimming and J lost 3 bases, with 10 bases between them. CDR3 sequence: CASSSDSHYEQYF. In DNA form, the CDR3 reads TGTGCCAGCAGCTCGGACAGTCACTACGAGCAGTACTTC.

This rearrangement joins TRBV21-1 to TRBJ1-4. TRBV21-1 represents a pseudogene. The CDR3 consists of 16 residues. CDR3: CASSKKREGLGEKLFF. CDR3 coding DNA: TGTGCCAGCAGCAAAAAGAGGGAAGGTCTTGGTGAAAAACTGTTTTTT.

V usage is TRBV27 and J usage is TRBJ2-5; possibly TRBD1 for D (5 bases). Germline-derived CDR1 and CDR2 are MNHEY and SMNVEV (reference sequence). This CDR3 region has 12 residues. With 3 bases removed from V and 8 bases from J, the gap between germline ends came to 10 bases. The CDR3 DNA sequence: TGTGCCAGCAGTTTTGACAGTCGAACCCAGTACTTC. Protein: CASSFDSRTQYF.

The chain employs TRBV2 and TRBJ1-4; 8 bases align to TRBD1. The CDR3 has 15 amino acids. The V gene end was trimmed by 7 bases and the J gene end by 0 bases; junction bases not matched to a gene: 4. Germline CDR1 reads SNHLY; CDR2 reads FYNNEI. The CDR3 here is CASTGQAATNEKLFF. The CDR3 nucleotides read TGTGCCAGCACGGGACAGGCTGCAACTAATGAAAAACTGTTTTTT.

The CDR3 reads CASSASLQGRQETQYF. The CDR3 nucleotides read TGTGCCAGCAGCGCCAGCCTACAGGGCCGGCAAGAGACCCAGTACTTC. This chain uses TRBV9 with TRBJ2-5, with D possibly being TRBD1 (6 bases). Trimming pared 3 bases from V and 2 bases from J, leaving 17 bases between. CDR3 size: 16 residues. Germline values: CDR1 SGDLS, CDR2 YYNGEE.

This clone appeared a few times. The chain links TRBV6-1 to TRBJ1-2, with D unclear. V was clipped by 3 bases and J by 6 bases, with 11 bases between them. This CDR3 spans 13 amino acids. CDR1 and CDR2 (germline): MNHNS, SASEGT. In DNA form, the CDR3 reads TGTGCCAGCAGTGAGTTGGAGTCGGATGGCTACACCTTC. Its protein is CASSELESDGYTF.

The rearrangement links TRBV6-5 to TRBJ2-7; D call uncertain. The CDR3 sequence is 14 residues long. V was pared by 5 bases and J by 0 bases, with 11 bases between. Per germline, CDR1 MNHEY and CDR2 SVGAGI. The CDR3 spells CASSDRWSSYEQYF. The CDR3 coding sequence is TGTGCCAGCAGTGATAGGTGGAGCTCCTACGAGCAGTACTTC.

On this clone: The junction departs from the called germline gene at one end, perhaps through a read error. The V call is TRBV10-3, the J call TRBJ1-1, with a possible D match to TRBD1 (5 bases). CDR3 length equals 13 residues. The germline CDR1 and CDR2 sequences are ENHRY and SYGVKD. As DNA, the CDR3 is TGTGCCATCAGTGCGACAGCTAGCACTAAAGCTTTCTTT. Amino acid sequence: CAISATASTKAFF.

V gene TRBV19 combines with J gene TRBJ2-1; D is perhaps TRBD2 (8 bases). Trimming removed 5 bases at V and 9 bases at J, with 20 bases between. CDR1 and CDR2 (germline): LNHDA, SQIVND (reference sequence). This CDR3 comprises 15 residues. The CDR3 nucleotides are TGTGCCAGTAGTGGTAGCGGGACCCAGGGGGGTGAGCAGTTCTTC. Its translation is CASSGSGTQGGEQFF.

J is TRBJ1-2 and V is TRBV6-1; unclear D gene. From germline, CDR1 is MNHNS and CDR2 SASEGT. This CDR3 contains 14 residues. Trimming pared 4 bases from V and 4 bases from J, leaving 13 bases between. Written as DNA, the CDR3 is TGTGCCAGCAGTGCCTCCCCGGGGAGCTATGGCTACACCTTC. It is translated as CASSASPGSYGYTF.

The chain joins TRBV13 to TRBJ2-7; either TRBD1 or TRBD2 may fit D (6 bases each). CDR3 length: 18 residues. CDR1 is PRHDT and CDR2 is FYEKMQ in the germline V gene (reference sequence). The V end lost 2 bases, the J end lost 0 bases, and 20 bases lay between the germline ends. The CDR3 sequence: CASSLTFGGQDLSYEQYF. The CDR3 DNA sequence: TGTGCCAGCAGCTTAACTTTCGGGGGCCAAGACCTCTCCTACGAGCAGTACTTC. Full variable domain (outside the CDR3, taken from reference TRBV13 and TRBJ2-7): AAGVIQSPRHLIKEKRETATLKCYPIPRHDTVYWYQQGPGQDPQFLISFYEKMQSDKGSIPDRFSAQQFSDYHSELNMSSLELGDSALYFCASSLTFGGQDLSYEQYFGPGTRLTVT.

The CDR3 spells CASSQILDTQYF. In nucleotides, the CDR3 is TGCGCCAGCAGCCAAATTTTGGATACGCAGTATTTT. This sequence joins TRBV4-1 and TRBJ2-3; no reliable D call. The CDR3 extends over 12 amino acids. Germline loops: CDR1 MGHRA, CDR2 YSYEKL. The V gene lost 2 bases and the J gene lost 6 bases, with 6 bases spanning the gap.

This rearrangement joins TRBV19 to TRBJ2-1; a possible D gene is TRBD2 (5 bases). V lost 5 bases and J 0 bases, leaving 17 bases between the germline ends. CDR1 and CDR2 from the germline V gene are LNHDA and SQIVND (reference sequence). The CDR3 is 17 amino acids. CDR3 sequence reads: CASSARTRGSSYNEQFF. CDR3 nucleotides: TGTGCCAGTAGTGCCCGTACTCGGGGTAGCTCCTACAATGAGCAGTTCTTC.

The chain is built from TRBV11-2 and TRBJ2-3; D uncertain. Trimming shortened V by 6 bases and J by 3 bases, and 7 bases separated the two germline ends. Germline CDR1 and CDR2: SGHAT and FQNNGV. The CDR3 spans 12 residues. The DNA of the CDR3 is TGTGCCAGCAGTTTCATTACAGATACGCAGTATTTT. This gives the protein CASSFITDTQYF.

The chain couples TRBV6-6 to TRBJ2-5; 10 nucleotides line up with TRBD2. CDR3 length: 15 amino acids. V was clipped by 5 bases and J by 4 bases; unmatched bases: 7. From germline, CDR1 is MNHNY and CDR2 SVGAGI (reference sequence). This CDR3 is CASSVSGGGLETQYF. CDR3 sequence (DNA): TGTGCCAGCAGTGTCAGCGGGGGGGGGTTAGAGACCCAGTACTTC.

V usage is TRBV28 and J usage is TRBJ1-5; tentatively, D is TRBD1 (6 bases). The CDR3 covers 14 residues. V shed 6 bases and J shed 5 bases, with 14 bases lying between them. Germline V gives CDR1 MDHEN, CDR2 SYDVKM. Written as DNA, the CDR3 is TGTGCCAGCAGCACTCGGGGGGCTCATCAGCCCCAGCATTTT. It encodes CASSTRGAHQPQHF.

This clone was picked up one time. The rearrangement uses TRBV7-2 and TRBJ2-3; 7 bases agree with TRBD2. Germline CDR1 and CDR2: SGHTA and FQGNSA. V gave up 0 bases and J gave up 3 bases; unmatched junction bases: 9. The CDR3 totals 17 residues. CDR3: CASSLARLGLGTDTQYF. CDR3 DNA sequence: TGTGCCAGCAGCTTAGCGCGTCTTGGACTAGGAACAGATACGCAGTATTTT.

The chain carries TRBV6-1 and TRBJ2-1; D assignment may be TRBD1 or TRBD2 (5 bases each). V lost 10 bases and J lost 9, with 13 bases in between. The CDR3 contains 11 residues. CDR1 is MNHNS and CDR2 is SASEGT in the germline V gene. CDR3 in DNA: TGTGCCATCCTCCGGGACGTTGAGCAGTTCTTC. The encoded protein is CAILRDVEQFF.

This clone has a handful of counts. CDR3 amino acids: CASLGQGREQYF. Written as DNA, the CDR3 is TGTGCCAGCCTGGGACAGGGGAGGGAGCAGTACTTC. This sequence joins TRBV19 and TRBJ2-7, with 10 bases identical to TRBD1. Germline V CDR1 and CDR2: LNHDA, SQIVND (reference sequence). After removal of 9 bases from V and 7 bases from J, the junction contained 6 bases not matched to a gene. CDR3 length: 12 amino acids.

The chain couples TRBV30 to TRBJ2-7; weak D call: TRBD1 (6 bases). Germline V gives CDR1 GTSNPN, CDR2 SVGIG (reference sequence). Trimming left V 5 bases short and J 4 bases short, with 15 bases between. The CDR3 covers 13 residues. CDR3 sequence reads: CAWSQGVRYEQYF. DNA for the CDR3: TGTGCCTGGTCACAGGGAGTACGTTACGAGCAGTACTTC.

The gene calls are TRBV27 and TRBJ1-1, with 10 bases aligning to TRBD1. In germline, CDR1 is MNHEY, CDR2 SMNVEV (reference sequence). V lost 4 bases, J lost 2 bases, and 4 bases stayed unmatched. This CDR3 contains 15 residues. CDR3 amino acids: CASSSLTGGNTEAFF. The CDR3 DNA reads as TGTGCCAGCAGTTCCTTGACAGGGGGCAACACTGAAGCTTTCTTT.